The 25 T cell receptor beta chains presented below share a single source sample, sequenced in a study of blood T cell repertoires in COVID-19. Using immunoSEQ multiplex PCR, the repertoire was profiled, and TCRdb retains in-frame clones only, with some absent. The sample shows about 97,000 clones, more than 75% of them seen only once. The sample consisted of peripheral blood. These receptors all come from a human donor in a cohort sampled during active COVID-19.

The chain has TRBV28 and TRBJ2-3; TRBD2 aligns across 13 bases. This CDR3 is 15 amino acids long. Trimming removed 4 bases from V and 6 bases from J; junction bases left unmatched: 4. CDR1 MDHEN and CDR2 SYDVKM come from the germline V gene. The CDR3 sequence is CASSSLAGGWDTQYF. The CDR3 coding sequence is TGTGCCAGCAGTTCACTAGCGGGGGGGTGGGATACGCAGTATTTT. Looking up the rest from reference TRBV28 and TRBJ2-3 gives the full variable domain: DVKVTQSSRYLVKRTGEKVFLECVQDMDHENMFWYRQDPGLGLRLIYFSYDVKMKEKGDIPEGYSVSREKKERFSLILESASTNQTSMYLCASSSLAGGWDTQYFGPGTRLTVL.

This chain connects TRBV6-2 or TRBV6-3 to TRBJ1-2; D is perhaps TRBD1 (6 bases). Between the trimmed V and J ends, which lost 4 bases and 4 bases, there was a span of 13 bases. The CDR3 is made up of 14 amino acids. Per germline, CDR1 MNHEY and CDR2 SVGEGT. The CDR3 sequence: CASSSYRVGYGYTF. In nucleotides, the CDR3 is TGTGCCAGCAGTTCCTACAGGGTGGGCTATGGCTACACCTTC.

In its sample, this clone was seen once. The V gene is TRBV9, the J gene TRBJ1-4; D not certain. This CDR3 is built from 15 residues. Trimming shortened V by 0 bases and J by 8 bases, and 14 bases separated the two germline ends. Germline loops: CDR1 SGDLS, CDR2 YYNGEE. The CDR3 here is CASSVGSGIWEKLFF. The CDR3 bases are TGTGCCAGCAGCGTAGGATCGGGTATTTGGGAAAAACTGTTTTTT.

The rearrangement joins TRBV27 to TRBJ1-4; no firm D call. Trimming removed 6 bases at V and 5 bases at J, with 28 bases between. Germline CDR1 MNHEY, CDR2 SMNVEV (reference sequence). The CDR3 is 19 amino acids. CDR3 amino acids: CASSRSWVGSLGSNEKLFF. The CDR3 bases are TGTGCCAGCAGCCGAAGTTGGGTAGGGAGCCTAGGATCGAATGAAAAACTGTTTTTT.

J is TRBJ2-2 and V is TRBV5-1; D may be TRBD2 (6 bases). Trimming took off 0 bases at V and 7 bases at J, with 22 bases between the two ends. Germline CDR1 SGHRS, CDR2 YFSETQ. The CDR3 covers 18 residues. CDR3 residues: CASSLVWGVAEYGGELFF. The CDR3 region has the DNA TGCGCCAGCAGCTTGGTATGGGGCGTAGCGGAGTACGGCGGGGAGCTGTTTTTT.

This clone was counted only a few times. The rearrangement links TRBV19 to TRBJ1-5, with a tentative D call TRBD1 (6 bases). The V gene lost 2 bases and the J gene lost 2 bases, with 10 bases spanning the gap. The CDR3 contains 15 residues. Germline assignment: CDR1 LNHDA and CDR2 SQIVND (reference sequence). CDR3 bases: TGTGCCAGTAGTATACAGGGGTCAGGCAATCAGCCCCAGCATTTT. Its protein is CASSIQGSGNQPQHF.

This clone was observed once. The chain couples TRBV5-1 to TRBJ1-6, with 11 nucleotides matching TRBD1. CDR3 size: 16 residues. Losses at the gene ends were 7 bases for V and 8 bases for J; bases not matched to a gene: 11. Germline V gene lookup returns CDR1 SGHRS and CDR2 YFSETQ. CDR3 sequence: CASRRSGGQGDSPLHF. The DNA of the CDR3 is TGCGCCAGCCGCCGATCGGGGGGACAGGGGGATTCACCCCTCCACTTT. Drawing the rest from reference TRBV5-1 and TRBJ1-6, the complete variable domain is KAGVTQTPRYLIKTRGQQVTLSCSPISGHRSVSWYQQTPGQGLQFLFEYFSETQRNKGNFPGRFSGRQFSNSRSEMNVSTLELGDSALYLCASRRSGGQGDSPLHFGNGTRLTVT.

This chain links TRBV19 with TRBJ2-7, with 8 bases that match TRBD1. Germline lookup yields CDR1 LNHDA and CDR2 SQIVND (reference sequence). This CDR3 region has 13 residues. With 5 bases clipped from V and 0 bases from J, the junction kept 0 bases outside the gene matches. The CDR3 sequence is CASSGTGSYEQYF. In DNA, the CDR3 is TGTGCCAGTAGTGGGACAGGCTCCTACGAGCAGTACTTC. Drawing the rest from reference TRBV19 and TRBJ2-7, the complete variable domain is DGGITQSPKYLFRKEGQNVTLSCEQNLNHDAMYWYRQDPGQGLRLIYYSQIVNDFQKGDIAEGYSVSREKKESFPLTVTSAQKNPTAFYLCASSGTGSYEQYFGPGTRLTVT.

This rearrangement joins TRBV5-1 to TRBJ1-1; TRBD1 matches 7 bases. V dropped 0 bases and J dropped 4; count of bases not matched to a gene: 9. The CDR3 extends over 16 amino acids. CDR1 SGHRS and CDR2 YFSETQ come from the germline V gene. In DNA, the CDR3 is TGCGCCAGCAGCTTGGCCACAGGTGCAGGGGGCACTGAAGCTTTCTTT. It translates to CASSLATGAGGTEAFF.

This clone was found once. The chain has TRBV28 and TRBJ1-3; 8 positions match TRBD1. The CDR3 length is 16 residues. Germline CDR1 MDHEN, CDR2 SYDVKM. After removal of 4 bases from V and 2 bases from J, the junction contained 7 bases not matched to a gene. CDR3 residues: CASSSPTGAAGNTIYF. In nucleotides, the CDR3 is TGTGCCAGCAGTTCGCCGACAGGGGCAGCTGGAAACACCATATATTTT.

The rearrangement links TRBV7-8 to TRBJ2-5, with D uncertain. V was clipped by 3 bases and J by 2 bases, with 10 bases between them. The germline CDR1 and CDR2 sequences are SGHVS and FQNEAQ. The CDR3 sequence is 14 residues long. CDR3 bases: TGTGCCAGCAGCTTCACCAACCAGCAAGAGACCCAGTACTTC. Its protein is CASSFTNQQETQYF. Filled out from reference TRBV7-8 and TRBJ2-5, the complete variable domain reads GAGVSQSPRYKVAKRGQDVALRCDPISGHVSLFWYQQALGQGPEFLTYFQNEAQLDKSGLPSDRFFAERPEGSVSTLKIQRTQQEDSAVYLCASSFTNQQETQYFGPGTRLLVL.

A few counts support this clone. The chain joins TRBV2 to TRBJ2-1; 7 positions match TRBD1. The V gene end was trimmed by 4 bases and the J gene end by 9 bases; junction bases not matched to a gene: 6. The germline V gene has CDR1 SNHLY and CDR2 FYNNEI. The CDR3 has 13 residues. This CDR3 reads CASSGIQGTEQFF. CDR3 DNA sequence: TGTGCCAGCAGTGGTATACAGGGGACTGAGCAGTTCTTC.

This clone was recorded a few times. The gene calls are TRBV7-9 and TRBJ2-3; 7 bases align to TRBD2. Losses at the gene ends were 3 bases for V and 1 base for J; bases not matched to a gene: 13. The CDR3 length is 18 residues. Per germline, CDR1 SEHNR and CDR2 FQNEAQ (reference sequence). The CDR3 protein is CASSFVLAWELGTDTQYF. CDR3 sequence (DNA): TGTGCCAGCAGCTTCGTACTAGCGTGGGAACTGGGCACAGATACGCAGTATTTT.

The chain has TRBV3-1 (or the pseudogene TRBV3-2) and TRBJ2-7; tentatively, D is TRBD2 (5 bases). The CDR3 length is 12 residues. Trimming left V 6 bases short and J 3 bases short, with 9 bases between. Per germline, CDR1 LGHDT and CDR2 YNNKEL (reference sequence). CDR3 sequence reads: CASRQSGYEQYF. CDR3 nucleotides: TGTGCCAGCAGGCAAAGCGGCTACGAGCAGTACTTC.

This chain links TRBV9 with TRBJ2-2; TRBD2 is a possible D gene (6 bases). This CDR3 has 16 residues. Trimming cost V 7 bases and J 6 bases, with 22 bases left between them. The germline V gene has CDR1 SGDLS and CDR2 YYNGEE. The CDR3 sequence: CASGRPGGLKSGELFF. CDR3 in DNA: TGTGCCAGCGGACGGCCAGGAGGGCTAAAGTCCGGGGAGCTGTTTTTT.

This chain connects TRBV28 to TRBJ2-3, with 11 bases lining up with TRBD2. V trimming: 8 bases; J trimming: 1 base; junction bases outside the gene matches: 5. The CDR3 covers 15 residues. Germline V gene lookup returns CDR1 MDHEN and CDR2 SYDVKM. DNA of the CDR3: TGTGCCAGCGGATTGGGACTAGCGGGCACAGATACGCAGTATTTT. Protein product: CASGLGLAGTDTQYF.

J is TRBJ2-5 and V is TRBV7-2; 7 bases match TRBD1. The CDR3 has 16 residues. Germline values: CDR1 SGHTA, CDR2 FQGNSA. Germline trimming cut 5 bases from V and 5 bases from J; bases unmatched to any gene: 14. CDR3 nucleotides: TGTGCCAGCAGCCTCCGGGCTAGGGACAGATGGGAGACCCAGTACTTC. Its protein is CASSLRARDRWETQYF.

V usage is TRBV5-1 and J usage is TRBJ2-7; D is undetermined. CDR1 and CDR2 (germline): SGHRS, YFSETQ. This CDR3 spans 14 amino acids. V lost 2 bases and J 0 bases, leaving 9 bases between the germline ends. CDR3 amino acids: CASSFEPSSYEQYF. In DNA, the CDR3 is TGCGCCAGCAGCTTTGAACCGAGCTCCTACGAGCAGTACTTC.

The J gene is TRBJ2-7, the V gene TRBV19; TRBD2 matches at 13 bases. The V gene end was trimmed by 5 bases and the J gene end by 3 bases; junction bases not matched to a gene: 4. CDR3 length: 15 residues. Germline V gene data show CDR1 as LNHDA and CDR2 as SQIVND (reference sequence). For the CDR3, the DNA is TGTGCCAGTAGTCCCCGGACTAGCGGGGGCTACGAGCAGTACTTC. Protein product: CASSPRTSGGYEQYF. Full variable domain (rest looked up from reference TRBV19 and TRBJ2-7): DGGITQSPKYLFRKEGQNVTLSCEQNLNHDAMYWYRQDPGQGLRLIYYSQIVNDFQKGDIAEGYSVSREKKESFPLTVTSAQKNPTAFYLCASSPRTSGGYEQYFGPGTRLTVT.

A few counts support this clone. The V and J genes are TRBV9 and TRBJ1-4; D may be TRBD1 (5 bases). The V gene's germline CDR1 is SGDLS and CDR2 YYNGEE. The CDR3 is 14 residues long. V was pared by 4 bases and J by 6 bases, with 13 bases between. The CDR3 coding sequence is TGTGCCAGCAGCCGGCAGGGAGGAGATGAAAAACTGTTTTTT. It encodes CASSRQGGDEKLFF. The full variable domain, completed using reference TRBV9 and TRBJ1-4, is DSGVTQTPKHLITATGQRVTLRCSPRSGDLSVYWYQQSLDQGLQFLIQYYNGEERAKGNILERFSAQQFPDLHSELNLSSLELGDSALYFCASSRQGGDEKLFFGSGTQLSVL.

There are a few counts of this clone. V is TRBV28 and J is TRBJ2-7; TRBD2 agrees at 15 bases. The CDR3 is 17 residues long. V shed 5 bases and J 4 bases; nucleotides not matched to a gene: 9. Germline lookup yields CDR1 MDHEN and CDR2 SYDVKM. CDR3 amino acids: CASSGTSGGLSLYEQYF. As DNA, the CDR3 is TGTGCCAGCAGTGGGACTAGCGGGGGGCTTTCCTTGTACGAGCAGTACTTC.

A word on this clone: The sample carries other DNA sequences with the same CDR3. The rearrangement uses TRBV27 and TRBJ1-1; TRBD1 aligns across 8 bases. CDR1 is MNHEY and CDR2 is SMNVEV in the germline V gene (reference sequence). V lost 4 bases to trimming and J lost 2 bases; unmatched junction nucleotides: 6. The CDR3 length is 15 residues. CDR3 sequence (DNA): TGTGCCAGCAGTTCCCAGGGGGCGGGAAACACTGAAGCTTTCTTT. This gives the protein CASSSQGAGNTEAFF.

V usage is TRBV7-3 and J usage is TRBJ1-2; 8 bases fit TRBD1. Per germline, CDR1 SGHTA and CDR2 FQGTGA. The CDR3 length is 15 residues. The junction had 12 bases not matched to a gene; V was cut back by 4 bases and J by 8 bases. Here the CDR3 DNA reads TGTGCCAGCAGCTCGGCCGGGACAGGTAGCTGGGGCTACACCTTC. This gives the protein CASSSAGTGSWGYTF.

V gene TRBV20-1 combines with J gene TRBJ2-7; 9 bases fit TRBD2. The junction had 7 bases not matched to a gene; V was cut back by 3 bases and J by 1 base. Germline V gene data show CDR1 as DFQATT and CDR2 as SNEGSKA (reference sequence). CDR3 length: 15 amino acids. In nucleotides, the CDR3 is TGCAGTGCTAGTAGGCTAGCGGGGAGATCCTACGAGCAGTACTTC. Translated, it gives CSASRLAGRSYEQYF.

V is TRBV7-2 and J is TRBJ1-6, with 7 bases that match TRBD1. CDR1 SGHTA and CDR2 FQGNSA come from the germline V gene. V was clipped by 1 base and J by 13 bases; unmatched bases: 7. This CDR3 has 14 residues. The CDR3 DNA follows: TGTGCCAGCAGCTTAGGGAGGGGGCAAGGCCCCCTCCACTTT. The encoded protein is CASSLGRGQGPLHF.